Each of the 29 T cell receptor beta chains below was sequenced from the same sample in a study of blood T cells in healthy people across ages. Next came a second PCR, run for about 6 to 12 cycles, which used a sample-barcoded 5' primer along with a J-beta primer mix. TCRdb reprocessed the 5' RACE reads with MiXCR, giving one entry per CDR3 protein. The repertoire holds approximately 810,000 distinct CDR3 sequences, with around 36% as singletons. Sequencing was carried out using blood. The source is a man younger than 35 in good health.

This chain links TRBV28 with TRBJ2-3; TRBD2 matches at 12 bases. This CDR3 region has 15 residues. With 6 bases clipped from V and 4 bases from J, the junction kept 5 bases outside the gene matches. The V gene's germline CDR1 is MDHEN and CDR2 SYDVKM. DNA of the CDR3: TGTGCCAGCAGACTACTAGCGGGGGGTTCAGATACGCAGTATTTT. Its translation is CASRLLAGGSDTQYF.

This clonotype was counted ten times or more. The chain joins TRBV4-3 to TRBJ2-7; maybe TRBD1 (6 bases). Germline CDR1 reads LGHNA; CDR2 reads YSLEER. V was clipped by 1 base and J by 4 bases, with 14 bases between them. The CDR3 extends over 15 amino acids. The CDR3 bases are TGCGCCAGCAGCCAAGGGACAGCTACACCTTACGAGCAGTACTTC. It is translated as CASSQGTATPYEQYF.

This rearrangement joins TRBV12-3 or TRBV12-4 to TRBJ2-3, with D possibly TRBD1 on 6 matching bases. The CDR3 consists of 15 residues. V lost 5 bases and J lost 1, with 13 bases in between. As DNA, the CDR3 is TGTGCCAGCAGTCGACCAGCAGGGGGCACAGATACGCAGTATTTT. It yields the protein CASSRPAGGTDTQYF.

This clonotype occurred a few times. V is TRBV5-1 and J is TRBJ1-2; D is possibly TRBD1 (6 bases). This CDR3 spans 14 amino acids. V lost 1 base to trimming and J lost 8 bases, with 15 bases between them. CDR1 is SGHRS, CDR2 YFSETQ, per germline. As DNA, the CDR3 is TGCGCCAGCAGCTTGAGTCAGGGGTGGGAAGGCTACACCTTC. This encodes CASSLSQGWEGYTF. The full variable domain, its missing parts supplied by reference TRBV5-1 and TRBJ1-2, is KAGVTQTPRYLIKTRGQQVTLSCSPISGHRSVSWYQQTPGQGLQFLFEYFSETQRNKGNFPGRFSGRQFSNSRSEMNVSTLELGDSALYLCASSLSQGWEGYTFGSGTRLTVV.

Concerning this clonotype: This may come from a read error, since a much larger clone is one base off. The gene calls are TRBV7-8 and TRBJ2-3; 10 bases are a match to TRBD1. CDR3 length: 17 residues. Per germline, CDR1 SGHVS and CDR2 FQNEAQ. The CDR3 coding sequence is TGTACCAGCAGCTTAACCCGGGACAGGGGTTGGTCAGATACGCAGTATTTT. It is translated as CTSSLTRDRGWSDTQYF.

The chain links TRBV28 to TRBJ1-1; 7 nucleotides line up with TRBD1. The CDR3 runs 18 residues. The V gene's germline CDR1 is MDHEN and CDR2 SYDVKM. V lost 1 base, J lost 4 bases, and 15 bases stayed unmatched. The CDR3 protein is CASSLYQGGRSGVTEAFF. The DNA for the CDR3 is TGTGCCAGCAGTTTATATCAGGGGGGGCGTTCAGGGGTCACTGAAGCTTTCTTT.

The sample holds a few counts of this clonotype. This chain links TRBV20-1 with TRBJ2-3, with 7 nucleotides matching TRBD2. V shed 4 bases, J shed 7 bases, and the junction held 17 bases outside the gene matches. CDR3 length: 16 amino acids. Germline V lookup: CDR1 DFQATT, CDR2 SNEGSKA (reference sequence). CDR3 nucleotides: TGCAGTGCTACATTCCGGGACTACCTAATCTTTAATACGCAGTATTTT. Translating gives CSATFRDYLIFNTQYF.

This clonotype has at least ten counts. The rearrangement uses TRBV2 and TRBJ2-5; maybe TRBD1 (7 bases). Looked up from germline, CDR1 is SNHLY and CDR2 is FYNNEI. The CDR3 extends over 12 amino acids. The V and J ends lost 11 bases and 11 bases respectively, with 21 bases between them. The CDR3 DNA follows: TGTGCCGCCGGGGGACAGAGGAAGGAGCAGTACTTC. Protein product: CAAGGQRKEQYF.

This clonotype has a handful of counts. The CDR3: CASSDNRDNEQFF. The CDR3 DNA sequence: TGTGCCAGCAGTGACAACAGGGACAATGAGCAGTTCTTC. The chain is built from TRBV6-6 and TRBJ2-1; possible D gene TRBD1, 6 bases. In germline, CDR1 is MNHNY, CDR2 SVGAGI (reference sequence). Trimming removed 5 bases at V and 5 bases at J, with 10 bases between. The CDR3 contains 13 residues.

This chain connects TRBV4-1 to TRBJ2-1, with D maybe TRBD1 (5 bases). Judging by the DNA end, TRBJ2-7 fits better; the J call may be wrong. Germline CDR1 MGHRA, CDR2 YSYEKL. CDR3 size: 16 residues. For the CDR3, the DNA is TGCGCCAGCAGCCAAGAAACAGGCGCGTCCTACAATGAGCAGTACTTC. It specifies CASSQETGASYNEQYF.

The chain carries TRBV7-9 and TRBJ1-1, with 7 bases lining up with TRBD1. V lost 5 bases to trimming and J lost 1 base; unmatched junction nucleotides: 10. CDR1 SEHNR and CDR2 FQNEAQ come from the germline V gene (reference sequence). The CDR3 is made up of 16 amino acids. The CDR3 region has the DNA TGTGCCAGCAGCCGTAAGGGACAGCGATGGAACACTGAAGCTTTCTTT. Translating gives CASSRKGQRWNTEAFF.

The genes are TRBV5-4 and TRBJ2-2; D gene unclear. CDR1 is SGHNT and CDR2 is YYREEE in the germline V gene (reference sequence). This CDR3 spans 15 amino acids. V lost 3 bases and J 4 bases, leaving 13 bases between the germline ends. The CDR3 loop reads CASSSGRGSTGELFF. The CDR3 DNA is TGTGCCAGCAGCTCGGGCCGAGGCTCCACCGGGGAGCTGTTTTTT.

This clonotype was seen a handful of times. CDR3 amino acids: CASSKIGQGEQYF. For the CDR3, the DNA is TGTGCCAGCAGCAAAATTGGACAGGGCGAGCAGTACTTC. V is TRBV7-2 and J is TRBJ2-7; the match to TRBD1 covers 8 bases. V lost 5 bases and J lost 6; bases outside the gene matches: 6. Germline V gives CDR1 SGHTA, CDR2 FQGNSA. This CDR3 spans 13 amino acids.

V is TRBV18 and J is TRBJ2-3, with 13 bases that match TRBD2. The V gene end was trimmed by 3 bases and the J gene end by 1 base; junction bases not matched to a gene: 7. The CDR3 runs to 18 residues. The germline gives CDR1 KGHSH, CDR2 LQKENI. CDR3 bases: TGTGCCAGCTCACCTACTAGCGGGGGGGCAGGTGGCACAGATACGCAGTATTTT. This translates into CASSPTSGGAGGTDTQYF.

The chain carries TRBV12-3 or TRBV12-4 and TRBJ1-4; D possibly corresponds to TRBD1 (6 bases). V lost 4 bases, J lost 6 bases, and 12 bases lay in between. CDR3 length: 14 amino acids. The CDR3 nucleotides are TGTGCCAGCAGTTATCGGGGGGCGGATGAAAAACTGTTTTTT. Its translation: CASSYRGADEKLFF.

This clonotype was counted a few times. The chain recombines TRBV7-2 with TRBJ1-2; 8 nucleotides match TRBD1. This CDR3 contains 16 residues. Germline CDR1 and CDR2: SGHTA and FQGNSA. J gave up 4 bases and V 5 bases, and 12 bases lay outside the gene matches. The chain's CDR3 is CASSESSGGAGYGYTF. CDR3 nucleotide sequence: TGTGCCAGCAGCGAAAGCTCAGGGGGCGCCGGCTATGGCTACACCTTC.

This clonotype was observed a handful of times. V and J are TRBV20-1 and TRBJ1-5; a possible D gene is TRBD1 (5 bases). In germline, CDR1 is DFQATT, CDR2 SNEGSKA (reference sequence). V was cut by 6 bases and J by 0 bases, with 12 bases left in between. This CDR3 is 14 amino acids long. The CDR3 DNA sequence: TGCAGTGCGTCGAACAGGTCTAGCAATCAGCCCCAGCATTTT. Amino acids: CSASNRSSNQPQHF.

The sample holds a few counts of this clonotype. The chain couples TRBV6-6 to TRBJ2-3; D gene uncertain. The V end lost 2 bases, the J end lost 1 base, and 10 bases lay between the germline ends. The CDR3 covers 15 residues. CDR1 is MNHNY, CDR2 SVGAGI, per germline (reference sequence). Here the CDR3 DNA reads TGTGCCAGCAGTTACGCTGGGCGGCGCACAGATACGCAGTATTTT. Amino acid sequence: CASSYAGRRTDTQYF.

This chain links TRBV6-5 with TRBJ2-1; either TRBD1 or TRBD2 may supply D (6 bases each). The CDR3 loop spans 14 amino acids. The V end was cut by 5 bases, the J end by 8 bases, with 16 bases between. Germline V gives CDR1 MNHEY, CDR2 SVGAGI. CDR3 nucleotides: TGTGCCAGCAGTCCTGCCTGGGGGGCGTATGAGCAGTTCTTC. Its protein product is CASSPAWGAYEQFF.

The V gene is TRBV20-1, the J gene TRBJ1-4; unclear D gene. Germline V gene lookup returns CDR1 DFQATT and CDR2 SNEGSKA (reference sequence). V lost 3 bases and J lost 8, with 19 bases in between. This CDR3 has 15 residues. The CDR3 coding sequence is TGCAGTGCTAGCCCAGGTCCCTGGGGTGACGAAAAACTGTTTTTT. The encoded protein is CSASPGPWGDEKLFF.

This rearrangement joins TRBV4-3 to TRBJ2-1; possibly TRBD2 for D (6 bases). V lost 5 bases to trimming and J lost 4 bases, with 18 bases between them. The V gene's germline CDR1 is LGHNA and CDR2 YSLEER. This CDR3 comprises 16 residues. In DNA, the CDR3 is TGCGCCAGCAGCGCCAGTTTAGCGGCGAGTTACAATGAGCAGTTCTTC. It codes for CASSASLAASYNEQFF.

The chain couples TRBV20-1 to TRBJ1-6; TRBD1 matches 9 bases. Looked up from germline, CDR1 is DFQATT and CDR2 is SNEGSKA (reference sequence). The trim removed 5 bases at V and 7 bases at J, leaving 9 bases unmatched. The CDR3 runs 15 residues. The CDR3 DNA is TGCAGTGCTCCACTCGGACAGGGGAGGAATTCACCCCTCCACTTT. Its translation is CSAPLGQGRNSPLHF.

The chain joins TRBV12-3 or TRBV12-4 to TRBJ1-2, with 7 nucleotides matching TRBD1. The ends lost 7 bases at V and 7 bases at J; junction bases unmatched: 9. This CDR3 spans 13 amino acids. CDR3 amino acids: CASTPDRVRGYTF. In nucleotides, the CDR3 is TGTGCCAGCACTCCCGACAGGGTGCGTGGCTACACCTTC.

Only a few counts were recorded for this clonotype. The chain carries TRBV7-2 and TRBJ2-1, with 8 bases aligning to TRBD1. The J call could be wrong; TRBJ2-7 is a better fit for the DNA end. This CDR3 contains 14 residues. Germline V gene data show CDR1 as SGHTA and CDR2 as FQGNSA. CDR3 protein: CASRMAGGYNEQYF. CDR3 nucleotides: TGTGCCAGCAGAATGGCAGGGGGCTACAATGAGCAGTACTTC.

In this sample, this clonotype turned up a few times. The chain employs TRBV20-1 and TRBJ1-5, with D unresolved. The CDR3 totals 13 residues. Germline CDR1 reads DFQATT; CDR2 reads SNEGSKA (reference sequence). The ends were cut back, 3 bases at V and 3 bases at J, with 9 bases in the middle. Written as DNA, the CDR3 is TGCAGTGCTAGTGCCGTAAACAATCAGCCCCAGCATTTT. Its protein product is CSASAVNNQPQHF.

This chain links TRBV4-3 with TRBJ1-1, with 9 bases matching TRBD1. The CDR3 is 14 residues long. The V segment lost 1 base and the J segment 11 bases; nucleotides outside the gene matches: 8. Germline CDR1 LGHNA, CDR2 YSLEER. The CDR3 protein is CASSQARDRVDAFF. The CDR3 coding sequence is TGCGCCAGCAGCCAAGCCCGGGACAGGGTTGATGCTTTCTTT.

The chain joins TRBV4-3 to TRBJ1-1; 10 nucleotides agree with TRBD1. Trimming took 2 bases from V and 5 from J; bases not matched to a gene: 5. The CDR3 runs to 15 residues. Germline CDR1 is LGHNA and CDR2 is YSLEER. The CDR3 sequence is CASSQRQGAMTEAFF. For the CDR3, the DNA is TGCGCCAGCAGCCAACGACAGGGGGCAATGACTGAAGCTTTCTTT.

The chain couples TRBV7-2 to TRBJ2-6; TRBD1 is a possible D gene (6 bases). The germline gives CDR1 SGHTA, CDR2 FQGNSA. Trimming took off 4 bases at V and 3 bases at J, with 7 bases between the two ends. The CDR3 contains 14 residues. The CDR3 protein is CASSSRGGANVLTF. CDR3 DNA: TGTGCCAGCAGCTCCAGGGGTGGGGCCAACGTCCTGACTTTC.

The CDR3 DNA follows: TGCGCCAGCAGCCCTTGTGGCAGGTCAGAGACCCAGTACTTC. This encodes CASSPCGRSETQYF. The rearrangement joins TRBV4-3 to TRBJ2-5, with D unresolved. Germline V gene sequence: CDR1 LGHNA, CDR2 YSLEER. V lost 4 bases and J 4 bases, leaving 13 bases between the germline ends. The CDR3 runs to 14 residues.